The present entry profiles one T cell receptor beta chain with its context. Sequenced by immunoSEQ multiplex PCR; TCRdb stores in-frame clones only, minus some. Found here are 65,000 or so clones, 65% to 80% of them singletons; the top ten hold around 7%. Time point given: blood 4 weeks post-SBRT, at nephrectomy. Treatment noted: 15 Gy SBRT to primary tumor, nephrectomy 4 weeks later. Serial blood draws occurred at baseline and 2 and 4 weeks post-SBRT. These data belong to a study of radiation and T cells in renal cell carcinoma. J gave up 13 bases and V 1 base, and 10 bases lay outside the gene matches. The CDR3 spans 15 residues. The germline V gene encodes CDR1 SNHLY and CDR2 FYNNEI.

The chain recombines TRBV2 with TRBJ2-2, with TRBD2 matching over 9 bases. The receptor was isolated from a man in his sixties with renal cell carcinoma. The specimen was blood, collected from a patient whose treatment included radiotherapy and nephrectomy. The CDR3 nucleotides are TGTGCCAGCAGTGAAGAAGGCCTAGCGGGGTCCGGGCTGTTTTTT. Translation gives CASSEEGLAGSGLFF.